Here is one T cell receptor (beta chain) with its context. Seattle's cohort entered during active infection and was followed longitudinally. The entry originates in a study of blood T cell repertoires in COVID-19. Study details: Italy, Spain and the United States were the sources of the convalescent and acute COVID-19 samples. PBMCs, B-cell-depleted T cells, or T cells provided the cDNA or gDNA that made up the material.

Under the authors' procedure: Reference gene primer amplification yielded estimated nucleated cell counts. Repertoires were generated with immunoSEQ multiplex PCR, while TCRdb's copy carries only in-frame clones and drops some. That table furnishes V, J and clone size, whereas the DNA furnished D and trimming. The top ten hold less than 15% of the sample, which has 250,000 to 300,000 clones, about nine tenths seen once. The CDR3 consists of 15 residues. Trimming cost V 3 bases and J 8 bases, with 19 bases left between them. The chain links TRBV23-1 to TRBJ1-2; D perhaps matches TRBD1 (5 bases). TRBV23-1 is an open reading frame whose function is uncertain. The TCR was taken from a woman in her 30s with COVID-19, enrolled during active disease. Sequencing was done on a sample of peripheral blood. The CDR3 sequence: CASSQLTDKRRGYTF. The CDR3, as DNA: TGCGCCAGCAGTCAGCTTACGGACAAAAGACGAGGCTACACCTTC.